The present entry profiles one TCR beta chain with its context. Antigen unknown. The sample originates from a study of post-analysis software for immune sequencing data. The overall study: Patients had relapsing-remitting, secondary progressive or progressive-relapsing multiple sclerosis; some lacked subtype.

Germline CDR1 reads SEHNR; CDR2 reads FQNEAQ (reference sequence). With 6 bases clipped from V and 8 bases from J, the junction kept 5 bases outside the gene matches. This CDR3 contains 15 residues. Study-level points and caveats: Normalized Chao1 diversity was significantly lower in multiple sclerosis patients than in controls. A handful of TRBV segments (TRBV5-6, TRBV5-1 and TRBV20-1 among them) occurred more frequently in patients than in controls. F measure showed strong co-clustering of same-batch samples.

TCR beta cDNA libraries included unique molecular identifiers. Each batch of roughly 1 to 11 million T cells produced roughly 0.5 million cDNA molecules. MiXCR, applied by TCRdb to the PCR reads, yields one record per CDR3 protein. The table records about 500,000 distinct CDR3 sequences, over 35% of them present only once. This rearrangement joins TRBV7-9 to TRBJ2-3; 16 bases fit TRBD2. The sequencing sample was made of blood. The sequence came from a girl aged 5 to 17 with multiple sclerosis. CDR3 amino acids: CASRTGLAGGSTQYF. For the CDR3, the DNA is TGTGCCAGCAGAACGGGACTAGCGGGAGGGAGTACGCAGTATTTT.